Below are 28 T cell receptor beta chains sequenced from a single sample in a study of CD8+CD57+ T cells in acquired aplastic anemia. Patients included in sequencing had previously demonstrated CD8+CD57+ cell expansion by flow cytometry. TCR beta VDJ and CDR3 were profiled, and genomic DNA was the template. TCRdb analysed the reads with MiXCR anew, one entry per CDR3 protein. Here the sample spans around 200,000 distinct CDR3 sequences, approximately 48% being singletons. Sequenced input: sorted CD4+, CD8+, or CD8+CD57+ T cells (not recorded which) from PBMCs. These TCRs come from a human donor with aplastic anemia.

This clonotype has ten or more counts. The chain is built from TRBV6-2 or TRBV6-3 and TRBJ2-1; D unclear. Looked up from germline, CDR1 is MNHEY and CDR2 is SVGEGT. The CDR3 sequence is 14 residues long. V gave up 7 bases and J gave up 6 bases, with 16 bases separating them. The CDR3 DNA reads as TGTGCCAGCACCCTACGATACGGTCTCAATGAGCAGTTCTTC. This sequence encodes CASTLRYGLNEQFF.

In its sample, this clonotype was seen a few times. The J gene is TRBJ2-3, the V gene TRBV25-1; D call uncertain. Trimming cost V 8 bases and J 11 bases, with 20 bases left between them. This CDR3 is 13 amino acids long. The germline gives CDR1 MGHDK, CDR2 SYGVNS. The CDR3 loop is CASSPGVDSQQYF. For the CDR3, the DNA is TGTGCCAGCTCACCTGGCGTCGACTCCCAGCAGTATTTT.

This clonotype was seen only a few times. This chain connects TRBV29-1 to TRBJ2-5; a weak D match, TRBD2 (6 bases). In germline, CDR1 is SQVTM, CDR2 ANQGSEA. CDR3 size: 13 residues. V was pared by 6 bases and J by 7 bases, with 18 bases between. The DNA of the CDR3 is TGCAGCGTAGGAGGACGGACTAAATGGACCCAGTACTTC. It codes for CSVGGRTKWTQYF.

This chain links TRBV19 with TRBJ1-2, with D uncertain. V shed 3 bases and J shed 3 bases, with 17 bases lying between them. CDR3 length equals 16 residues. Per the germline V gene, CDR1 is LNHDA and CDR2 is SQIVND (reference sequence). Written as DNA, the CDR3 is TGTGCCAGTAGTATGTCTCGGAGAGGGCGGGACTATGGCTACACCTTC. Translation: CASSMSRRGRDYGYTF.

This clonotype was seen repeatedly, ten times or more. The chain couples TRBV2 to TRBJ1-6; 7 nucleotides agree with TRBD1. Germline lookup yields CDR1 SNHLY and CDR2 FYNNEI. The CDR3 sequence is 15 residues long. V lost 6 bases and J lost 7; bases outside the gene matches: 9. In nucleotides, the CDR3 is TGTGCCAGCAGGGTTGACAGGGTCGAGAATTCACCCCTCCACTTT. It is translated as CASRVDRVENSPLHF.

The CDR3 region is CASRTSGGGETQYF. CDR3 DNA sequence: TGTGCCAGCAGGACTAGCGGGGGAGGAGAGACCCAGTACTTC. The chain uses TRBV7-9 and TRBJ2-5; 12 bases align to TRBD2. Trimming removed 6 bases from V and 4 bases from J; junction bases left unmatched: 3. This CDR3 has 14 residues. The germline CDR1 and CDR2 sequences are SEHNR and FQNEAQ (reference sequence).

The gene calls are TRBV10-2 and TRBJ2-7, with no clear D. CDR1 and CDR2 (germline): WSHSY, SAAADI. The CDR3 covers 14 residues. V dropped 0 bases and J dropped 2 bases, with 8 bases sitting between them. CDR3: CASSESAGPYEQYF. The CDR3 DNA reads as TGCGCCAGCAGTGAGTCGGCCGGGCCCTACGAGCAGTACTTC.

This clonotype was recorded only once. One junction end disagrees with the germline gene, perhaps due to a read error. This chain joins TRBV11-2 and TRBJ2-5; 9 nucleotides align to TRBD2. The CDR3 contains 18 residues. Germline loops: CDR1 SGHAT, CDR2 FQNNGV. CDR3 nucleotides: TGTGCCAGCAGCCTAGACTTGATGGCGGGGGGGCGGGTGGAGACCCAGTACTTC. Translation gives CASSLDLMAGGRVETQYF.

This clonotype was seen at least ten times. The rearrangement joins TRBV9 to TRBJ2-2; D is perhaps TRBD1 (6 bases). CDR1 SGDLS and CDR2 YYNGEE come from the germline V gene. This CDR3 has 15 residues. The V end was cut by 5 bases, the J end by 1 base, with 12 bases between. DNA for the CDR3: TGTGCCAGCAGACCCGGGACATTGAACACCGGGGAGCTGTTTTTT. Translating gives CASRPGTLNTGELFF.

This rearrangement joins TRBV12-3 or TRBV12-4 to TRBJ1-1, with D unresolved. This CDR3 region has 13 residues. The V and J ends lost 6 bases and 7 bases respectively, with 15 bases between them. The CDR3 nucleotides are TGTGCCAGCAGCCCTATAAGGAACCTTGAAGCTTTCTTT. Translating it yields CASSPIRNLEAFF.

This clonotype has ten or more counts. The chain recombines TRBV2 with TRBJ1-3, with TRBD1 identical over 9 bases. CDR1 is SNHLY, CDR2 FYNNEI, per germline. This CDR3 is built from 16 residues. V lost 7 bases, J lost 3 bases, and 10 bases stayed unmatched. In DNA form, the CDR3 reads TGTGCCAGCACCCGGGAAACAGGGGGCTTTGGAAACACCATATATTTT. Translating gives CASTRETGGFGNTIYF.

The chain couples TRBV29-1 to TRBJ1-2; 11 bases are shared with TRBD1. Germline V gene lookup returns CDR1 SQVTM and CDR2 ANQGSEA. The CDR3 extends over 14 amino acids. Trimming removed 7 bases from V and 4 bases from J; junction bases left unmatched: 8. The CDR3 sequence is CSATRTGGGYGYTF. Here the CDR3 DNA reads TGCAGCGCCACTCGGACAGGGGGCGGCTATGGCTACACCTTC. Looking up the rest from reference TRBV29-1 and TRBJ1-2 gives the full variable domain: SAVISQKPSRDICQRGTSLTIQCQVDSQVTMMFWYRQQPGQSLTLIATANQGSEATYESGFVIDKFPISRPNLTFSTLTVSNMSPEDSSIYLCSATRTGGGYGYTFGSGTRLTVV.

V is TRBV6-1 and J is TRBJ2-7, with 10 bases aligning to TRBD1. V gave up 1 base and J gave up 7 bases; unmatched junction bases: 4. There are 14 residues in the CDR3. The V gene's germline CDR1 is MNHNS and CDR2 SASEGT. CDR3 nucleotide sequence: TGTGCCAGCAGTGAAGGACAGGGGGCTGAAGAGCAGTACTTC. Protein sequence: CASSEGQGAEEQYF.

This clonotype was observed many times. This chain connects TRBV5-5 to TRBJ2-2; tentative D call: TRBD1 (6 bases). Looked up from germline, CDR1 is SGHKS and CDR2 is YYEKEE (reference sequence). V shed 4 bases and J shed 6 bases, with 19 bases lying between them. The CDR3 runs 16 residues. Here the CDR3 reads CASSTRGVWMAGELFF. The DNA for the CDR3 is TGTGCCAGCAGCACCAGGGGAGTTTGGATGGCCGGGGAGCTGTTTTTT.

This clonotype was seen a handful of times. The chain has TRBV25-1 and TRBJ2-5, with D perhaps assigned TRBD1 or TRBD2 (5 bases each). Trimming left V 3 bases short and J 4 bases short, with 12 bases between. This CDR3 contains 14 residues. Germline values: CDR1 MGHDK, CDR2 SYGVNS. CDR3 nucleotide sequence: TGTGCCAGCAGTGAGGGGGACCTGGGAGAGACCCAGTACTTC. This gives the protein CASSEGDLGETQYF.

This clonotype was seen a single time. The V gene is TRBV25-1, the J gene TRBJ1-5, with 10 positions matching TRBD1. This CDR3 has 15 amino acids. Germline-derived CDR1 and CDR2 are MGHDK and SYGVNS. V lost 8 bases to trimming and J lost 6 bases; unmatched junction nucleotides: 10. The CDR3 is CASSPGQGNGQPQHF. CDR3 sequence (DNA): TGTGCCAGCTCACCGGGACAGGGGAACGGTCAGCCCCAGCATTTT.

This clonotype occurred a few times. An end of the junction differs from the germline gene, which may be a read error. The CDR3 spells CSAGDRGGTGEPFF. CDR3 nucleotides: TGCAGTGCCGGGGACAGGGGGGGCACCGGGGAGCCGTTTTTT. The chain employs TRBV20-1 and TRBJ2-2; 11 nucleotides match TRBD1. The CDR3 sequence is 14 residues long. Germline V gene data show CDR1 as DFQATT and CDR2 as SNEGSKA (reference sequence).

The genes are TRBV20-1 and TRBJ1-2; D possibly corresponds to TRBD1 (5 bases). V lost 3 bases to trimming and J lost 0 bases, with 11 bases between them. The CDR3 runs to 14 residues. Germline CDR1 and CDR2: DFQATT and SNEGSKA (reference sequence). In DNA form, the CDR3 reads TGCAGTGCTAGGGGGCGGGAGACTAACTATGGCTACACCTTC. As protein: CSARGRETNYGYTF.

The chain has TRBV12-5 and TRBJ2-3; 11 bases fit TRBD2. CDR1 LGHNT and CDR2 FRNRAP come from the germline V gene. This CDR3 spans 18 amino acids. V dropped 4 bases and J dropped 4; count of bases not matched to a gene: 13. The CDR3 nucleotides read TGTGCTAGTGGTTCACGGCTAGCGGGGGGTATTTTGCCAGATACGCAGTATTTT. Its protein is CASGSRLAGGILPDTQYF.

This chain's CDR3 is CASSLHLNSNTEAFF. CDR3 DNA sequence: TGTGCCAGCAGCTTGCATCTTAACTCTAACACTGAAGCTTTCTTT. V is TRBV7-2 and J is TRBJ1-1, with unresolved D. Trimming took 3 bases from V and 2 from J, leaving 13 bases between them. Germline-derived CDR1 and CDR2 are SGHTA and FQGNSA. CDR3 length: 15 residues.

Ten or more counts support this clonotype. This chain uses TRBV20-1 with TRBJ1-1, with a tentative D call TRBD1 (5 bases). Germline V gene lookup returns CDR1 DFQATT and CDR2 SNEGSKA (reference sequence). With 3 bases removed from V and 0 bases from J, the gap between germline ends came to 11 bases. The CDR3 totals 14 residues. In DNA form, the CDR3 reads TGCAGTGCTAGGGGTCGGGGCTTGAACACTGAAGCTTTCTTT. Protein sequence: CSARGRGLNTEAFF.

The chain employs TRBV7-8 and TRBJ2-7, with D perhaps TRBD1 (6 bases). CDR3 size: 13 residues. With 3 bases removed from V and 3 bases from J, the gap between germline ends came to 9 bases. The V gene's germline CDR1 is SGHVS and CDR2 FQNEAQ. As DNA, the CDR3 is TGTGCCAGCAGCTTTGACAGGCGCTACGAGCAGTACTTC. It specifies CASSFDRRYEQYF.

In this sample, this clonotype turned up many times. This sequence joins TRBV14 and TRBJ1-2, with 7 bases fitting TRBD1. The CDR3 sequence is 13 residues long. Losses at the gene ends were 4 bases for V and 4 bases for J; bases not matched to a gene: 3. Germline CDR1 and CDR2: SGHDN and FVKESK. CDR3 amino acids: CASSPDRPYGYTF. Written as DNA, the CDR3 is TGTGCCAGCAGCCCGGACAGGCCCTATGGCTACACCTTC.

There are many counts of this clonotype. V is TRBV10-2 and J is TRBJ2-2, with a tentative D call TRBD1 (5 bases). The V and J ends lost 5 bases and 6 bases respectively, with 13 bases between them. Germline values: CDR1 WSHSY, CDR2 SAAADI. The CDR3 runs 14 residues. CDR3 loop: CASSKGPGAGELFF. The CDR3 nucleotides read TGCGCCAGCAGTAAGGGGCCTGGGGCCGGGGAGCTGTTTTTT.

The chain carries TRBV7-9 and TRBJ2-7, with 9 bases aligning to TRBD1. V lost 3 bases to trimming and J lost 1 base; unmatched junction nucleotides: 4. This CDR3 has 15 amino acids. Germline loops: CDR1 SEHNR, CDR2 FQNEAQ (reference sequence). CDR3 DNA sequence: TGTGCCAGCAGCTTTACCGGGACAGGGTCCTACGAGCAGTACTTC. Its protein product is CASSFTGTGSYEQYF.

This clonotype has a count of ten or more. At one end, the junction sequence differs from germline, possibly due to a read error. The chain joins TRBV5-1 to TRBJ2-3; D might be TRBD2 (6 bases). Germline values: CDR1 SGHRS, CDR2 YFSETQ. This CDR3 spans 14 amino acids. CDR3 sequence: CASSSGLATDTQYF. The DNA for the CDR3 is TGTGCCAGCAGCTCGGGACTCGCCACAGATACGCAGTATTTT.

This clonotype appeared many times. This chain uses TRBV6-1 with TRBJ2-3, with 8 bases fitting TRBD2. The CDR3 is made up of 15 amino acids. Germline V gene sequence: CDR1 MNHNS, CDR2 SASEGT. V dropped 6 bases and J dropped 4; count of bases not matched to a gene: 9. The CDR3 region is CASRSLRGGPDTQYF. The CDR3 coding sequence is TGTGCCAGCAGGAGCTTACGGGGGGGCCCAGATACGCAGTATTTT.

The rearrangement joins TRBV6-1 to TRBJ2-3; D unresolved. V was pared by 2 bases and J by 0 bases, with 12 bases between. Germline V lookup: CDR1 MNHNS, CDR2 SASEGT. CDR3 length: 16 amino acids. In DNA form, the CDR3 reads TGTGCCAGCAGTGAAAGGCCAGGAGCTAGCACAGATACGCAGTATTTT. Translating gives CASSERPGASTDTQYF.